These T cell receptor beta chains were read from a single sample in a study of blood T cells in healthy people across ages. TCRdb reprocessed the 5' RACE reads with MiXCR, giving one entry per CDR3 protein. The sample records approximately 600,000 distinct CDR3 sequences, 45% to 65% being singletons. The sequenced sample consisted of blood. These receptors were taken from a man aged 60-69 years in good health. Each CDR3 is given with its conserved first and last residue. D genes are given only for firm matches. Size values are once, few and many counts, or a class for expanded clones, and some rows have none.

D,size,V,J,CDR3,DNA
.,.,TRBV6-5,TRBJ1-4,CASSDLKFEKLFF,TGTGCCAGCAGTGACCTTAAATTTGAAAAACTGTTTTTT
.,once,TRBV29-1,TRBJ2-1,CSVAGQISYNEQFF,TGCAGCGTTGCCGGACAGATCTCCTACAATGAGCAGTTCTTC
TRBD2,few,TRBV11-2,TRBJ2-5,CASSLLREDFYQETQYF,TGTGCCAGCAGCTTACTCCGGGAGGACTTTTACCAAGAGACCCAGTACTTC
.,.,TRBV20-1,TRBJ2-1,CSAAPPLSSYNEQFF,TGCAGTGCTGCCCCTCCGTTGAGCTCCTACAATGAGCAGTTCTTC
TRBD1,.,TRBV5-4,TRBJ2-6,CASRPDRERLTF,TGTGCCAGCAGGCCTGACAGGGAGAGGCTGACTTTC
.,.,TRBV7-9,TRBJ2-5,CASSPRVGLRETQYF,TGTGCCAGCAGCCCGCGCGTTGGGCTCCGAGAGACCCAGTACTTC
TRBD1,.,TRBV6-5,TRBJ1-6,CASSYRPGTVRGSPLHF,TGTGCCAGCAGTTACCGCCCTGGGACAGTCAGGGGATCACCCCTCCACTTT
.,.,TRBV5-1,TRBJ2-1,CASSLIQGLTPNEQFF,TGCGCCAGCAGCTTGATCCAGGGTTTGACCCCCAATGAGCAGTTCTTC
.,.,TRBV20-1,TRBJ2-1,CSATRGASSYNEQFF,TGCAGTGCTACCCGGGGGGCCAGCTCCTACAATGAGCAGTTCTTC
.,few,TRBV7-9,TRBJ1-2,CASSRSGEGGWGYTF,TGTGCCAGCTCCCGTTCCGGGGAAGGCGGATGGGGCTACACCTTC
.,few,TRBV7-2,TRBJ2-3,CASSSQTGRTHVQYF,TGTGCCAGCAGCAGCCAAACCGGTAGAACCCACGTGCAGTATTTT
.,.,TRBV20-1,TRBJ2-7,CSADPGIGVGSYEQYF,TGCAGTGCGGACCCCGGGATCGGGGTTGGATCCTACGAGCAGTACTTC
TRBD1,.,TRBV5-1,TRBJ2-3,CASSAGQAEVDTQYF,TGCGCCAGCAGCGCGGGACAGGCGGAAGTTGATACGCAGTATTTT
TRBD1,.,TRBV5-1,TRBJ2-3,CASSLLVTGGSDTQYF,TGCGCCAGCAGCTTGTTGGTGACAGGGGGGTCAGATACGCAGTATTTT
TRBD1,many,TRBV10-3,TRBJ2-6,CAIRPGQGRSGGANVLTF,TGTGCCATCAGACCGGGACAGGGTCGGTCGGGTGGGGCCAACGTCCTGACTTTC
TRBD1,.,TRBV7-9,TRBJ1-4,CASSPRGQGANEKLFF,TGTGCCAGCAGCCCCCGAGGACAGGGTGCTAATGAAAAACTGTTTTTT
.,.,TRBV29-1,TRBJ2-3,CSVAPLGGITDTQYF,TGCAGCGTTGCTCCGTTAGGGGGGATAACAGATACGCAGTATTTT
.,.,TRBV18,TRBJ2-5,CASSPGRTRETQYF,TGTGCCAGCTCGCCGGGGCGCACTAGGGAGACCCAGTACTTC
.,.,TRBV5-1,TRBJ2-7,CASSSAAGGDEQYF,TGCGCCAGCAGCTCTGCGGCAGGGGGGGACGAGCAGTACTTC
.,.,TRBV2,TRBJ2-7,CASSEGGRAAYEQYF,TGTGCCAGCAGTGAAGGGGGCAGGGCGGCCTACGAGCAGTACTTC
.,few,TRBV7-2,TRBJ2-7,CASSLTAASPHEQYF,TGTGCCAGCAGCTTAACTGCGGCTAGTCCCCACGAGCAGTACTTC
TRBD2,.,TRBV5-1,TRBJ2-3,CASRRSLAGVDTQYF,TGCGCCAGCAGGAGGTCTCTAGCGGGGGTGGATACGCAGTATTTT
.,.,TRBV3-1,TRBJ1-6,CASSQVQGRSPLHF,TGTGCCAGCAGCCAAGTCCAGGGTCGTTCACCCCTCCACTTT
TRBD1,.,TRBV20-1,TRBJ2-4,CSAREATGNIQYF,TGCAGTGCTAGAGAGGCGACAGGGAACATTCAGTACTTC
TRBD1,.,TRBV5-1,TRBJ1-2,CASSLIPTGVSNYGYTF,TGCGCCAGCAGCTTGATCCCGACAGGGGTGTCTAACTATGGCTACACCTTC
TRBD1,.,TRBV12-3/TRBV12-4,TRBJ2-6,CASSLDRASPGANVLTF,TGTGCCAGCAGTTTGGACAGGGCCTCGCCTGGGGCCAACGTCCTGACTTTC
.,.,TRBV21-1,TRBJ1-2,CASRRGYTF,TGTGCCAGCAGGCGTGGCTACACCTTC
TRBD1,.,TRBV14,TRBJ2-5,CASSQARGIGETQYF,TGTGCCAGCAGCCAAGCCAGGGGGATCGGAGAGACCCAGTACTTC
.,few,TRBV7-8,TRBJ1-2,CASSLGPVGRGSGYTF,TGTGCCAGCAGCTTAGGGCCCGTGGGGAGGGGATCTGGCTACACCTTC
.,.,TRBV2,TRBJ1-2,CASRSGTHVHGYTF,TGTGCCAGCCGATCCGGGACTCATGTCCATGGCTACACCTTC
.,.,TRBV20-1,TRBJ1-5,CSATTTSNQPQHF,TGCAGTGCTACCACCACTAGCAATCAGCCCCAGCATTTT
.,few,TRBV6-6,TRBJ2-5,CASSYASETQYF,TGTGCCAGCAGTTACGCGTCAGAGACCCAGTACTTC
TRBD1,few,TRBV28,TRBJ2-5,CASSTGGGNEQYF,TGTGCCAGCAGCACAGGGGGCGGAAATGAGCAGTACTTC
TRBD1,.,TRBV27,TRBJ1-2,CASRGTGTDGYTF,TGTGCCAGCAGGGGGACAGGGACCGATGGCTACACCTTC
TRBD1,.,TRBV5-5,TRBJ2-3,CASRWTGAADTQYF,TGTGCCAGCAGGTGGACAGGGGCAGCAGATACGCAGTATTTT
TRBD1,.,TRBV4-1,TRBJ2-6,CASSQEGGGTGEVLTF,TGCGCCAGCAGCCAAGAAGGGGGCGGGACAGGCGAAGTTCTGACTTTC
.,.,TRBV2,TRBJ1-1,CASRKGMNTEAFF,TGTGCCAGCCGGAAAGGCATGAACACTGAAGCTTTCTTT
TRBD2,.,TRBV27,TRBJ2-7,CASSLLPGGYEQYF,TGTGCCAGCAGCCTACTTCCGGGGGGCTACGAGCAGTACTTC
.,.,TRBV9,TRBJ1-1,CASSPHGSGDAEAFF,TGTGCCAGCAGCCCCCATGGGTCCGGGGACGCTGAAGCTTTCTTT
.,.,TRBV29-1,TRBJ2-5,CSAGAEQETQYF,TGCAGCGCCGGGGCAGAGCAAGAGACCCAGTACTTC
TRBD2,few,TRBV5-1,TRBJ2-5,CASSPGGVPEETQYF,TGCGCCAGCAGCCCCGGGGGGGTACCCGAAGAGACCCAGTACTTC
TRBD1,.,TRBV7-2,TRBJ1-5,CASSLVGQGGNQPQHF,TGTGCCAGCAGCTTAGTGGGACAGGGAGGCAATCAGCCCCAGCATTTT
.,.,TRBV4-1,TRBJ2-3,CTSSQDRGGTPRDTQYF,TGCACCAGCAGCCAAGATCGCGGCGGCACCCCACGAGATACGCAGTATTTT
TRBD2,.,TRBV6-2/TRBV6-3,TRBJ2-3,CASSDLAGKLLDTQYF,TGTGCCAGCAGTGATCTAGCGGGCAAACTCCTGGATACGCAGTATTTT
.,few,TRBV7-2,TRBJ1-2,CASSLVGRGPTNYGYTF,TGTGCCAGCAGCTTAGTGGGACGGGGTCCCACTAACTATGGCTACACCTTC
TRBD2,.,TRBV20-1,TRBJ2-7,CSANRVTSSGSYEQYF,TGCAGTGCTAACCGCGTGACTAGCTCGGGCTCCTACGAGCAGTACTTC
TRBD1,.,TRBV20-1,TRBJ1-5,CSAPPQGANQPQHF,TGCAGTGCTCCCCCCCAGGGGGCGAATCAGCCCCAGCATTTT
.,.,TRBV15,TRBJ1-4,CATSTYPRTEKLFF,TGTGCCACCAGTACGTACCCGCGAACAGAAAAACTGTTTTTT
.,.,TRBV20-1,TRBJ2-3,CSAGGGAPSTDTQYF,TGCAGTGCTGGGGGCGGGGCCCCATCCACAGATACGCAGTATTTT
.,.,TRBV6-6,TRBJ2-2,CASSPQVGELFF,TGTGCCAGCAGTCCTCAGGTTGGGGAGCTGTTTTTT
TRBD1,.,TRBV20-1,TRBJ2-7,CSAGDRASSYEQYF,TGCAGTGCTGGGGACAGGGCGAGCTCCTACGAGCAGTACTTC
TRBD2,.,TRBV7-6,TRBJ2-5,CASSLTRGENQETQYF,TGTGCCAGCAGCTTAACCCGGGGGGAAAACCAAGAGACCCAGTACTTC
.,.,TRBV4-2,TRBJ2-1,CASSPRVTNNEQFF,TGTGCCAGCAGCCCCCGGGTCACTAACAATGAGCAGTTCTTC
.,.,TRBV11-2,TRBJ2-5,CASKPELGQETQYF,TGTGCCAGCAAGCCGGAATTGGGCCAAGAGACCCAGTACTTC
.,.,TRBV7-9,TRBJ2-4,CASGDGNIQYF,TGTGCCAGCGGGGATGGGAACATTCAGTACTTC